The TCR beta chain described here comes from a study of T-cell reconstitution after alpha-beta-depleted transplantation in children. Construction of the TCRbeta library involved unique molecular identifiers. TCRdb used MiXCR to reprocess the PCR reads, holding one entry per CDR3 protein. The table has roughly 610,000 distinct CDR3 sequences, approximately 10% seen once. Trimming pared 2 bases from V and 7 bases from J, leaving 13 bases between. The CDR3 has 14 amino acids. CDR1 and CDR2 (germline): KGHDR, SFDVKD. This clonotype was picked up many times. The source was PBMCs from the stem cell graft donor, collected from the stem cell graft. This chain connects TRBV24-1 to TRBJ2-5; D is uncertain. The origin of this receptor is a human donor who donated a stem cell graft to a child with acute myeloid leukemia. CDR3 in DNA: TGTGCCACCAGTGATTCGGTCCTGGTGGGGACCCAGTACTTC. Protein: CATSDSVLVGTQYF.